The 5 T cell receptor beta chains below were found in one sample sequenced in a study of T cells in Graves' hyperthyroidism and ophthalmopathy. RNA transcripts served as the template for amplifying TCR beta CDR3 regions. HTBI primers drove first-round RT-PCR of the TCR CDR3. TCRdb itself ran the multiplex PCR reads through MiXCR, one entry per CDR3 protein. Here the sample spans hundreds of thousands of distinct CDR3 sequences, 14% being singletons. The sequenced sample consisted of blood. The receptors shown here come from a woman between 18 and 29 years old with Graves' hyperthyroidism.

This clonotype was observed many times. This chain joins TRBV20-1 and TRBJ1-2; a possible D gene is TRBD1 (5 bases). CDR3 length: 13 residues. Germline loops: CDR1 DFQATT, CDR2 SNEGSKA (reference sequence). The V end was cut by 2 bases, the J end by 4 bases, with 11 bases between. DNA of the CDR3: TGCAGTGCTAGAACCCGGGACCTCTATGGCTACACCTTC. Encoded protein: CSARTRDLYGYTF.

This rearrangement joins TRBV24-1 to TRBJ2-2; a possible D gene is TRBD2 (6 bases). V lost 1 base to trimming and J lost 6 bases, with 14 bases between them. CDR1 is KGHDR and CDR2 is SFDVKD in the germline V gene. There are 16 residues in the CDR3. The CDR3 spells CATSDLSGLSPGELFF. The CDR3 DNA reads TGTGCCACCAGTGATTTATCGGGACTCTCACCCGGGGAGCTGTTTTTT.

The table lists this clonotype with a few counts. The V and J genes are TRBV9 and TRBJ2-7, with 7 bases identical to TRBD2. The CDR3 is 13 amino acids. CDR1 and CDR2 (germline): SGDLS, YYNGEE. Germline trimming cut 3 bases from V and 7 bases from J; bases unmatched to any gene: 7. DNA for the CDR3: TGTGCCAGCAGCGGTGGGACTACTTTGGAGCAGTACTTC. Translation gives CASSGGTTLEQYF. Full variable domain (rest looked up from reference TRBV9 and TRBJ2-7): DSGVTQTPKHLITATGQRVTLRCSPRSGDLSVYWYQQSLDQGLQFLIQYYNGEERAKGNILERFSAQQFPDLHSELNLSSLELGDSALYFCASSGGTTLEQYFGPGTRLTVT.

The chain links TRBV4-1 to TRBJ1-2; maybe TRBD1 (5 bases). V lost 0 bases and J lost 8, with 22 bases in between. CDR1 and CDR2 (germline): MGHRA, YSYEKL. The CDR3 has 17 residues. The CDR3 is CASSQDLGTGGASGYTF. The CDR3 nucleotides read TGCGCCAGCAGCCAAGATCTTGGGACCGGAGGGGCGTCGGGCTACACCTTC.

In this sample, this clonotype turned up many times. The gene calls are TRBV20-1 and TRBJ2-3, with 7 bases lining up with TRBD2. The junction had 9 bases not matched to a gene; V was cut back by 8 bases and J by 10 bases. The length of the CDR3 is 11 residues. Germline V gene sequence: CDR1 DFQATT, CDR2 SNEGSKA (reference sequence). CDR3 in amino acids: CSPRGGEPQYF. The CDR3 region has the DNA TGCAGTCCGCGGGGAGGGGAGCCGCAGTATTTT.